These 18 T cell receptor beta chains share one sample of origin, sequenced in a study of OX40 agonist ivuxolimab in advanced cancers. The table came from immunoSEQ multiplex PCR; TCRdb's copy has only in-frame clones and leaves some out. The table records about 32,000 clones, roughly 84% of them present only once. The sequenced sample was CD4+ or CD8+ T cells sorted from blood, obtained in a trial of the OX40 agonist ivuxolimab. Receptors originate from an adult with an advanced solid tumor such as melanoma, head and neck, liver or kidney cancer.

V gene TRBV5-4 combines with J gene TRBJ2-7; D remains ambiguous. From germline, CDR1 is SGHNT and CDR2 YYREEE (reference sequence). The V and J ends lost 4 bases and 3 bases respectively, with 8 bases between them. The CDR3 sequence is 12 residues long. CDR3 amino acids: CASSVNNYEQYF. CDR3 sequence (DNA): TGTGCCAGCAGCGTAAACAACTACGAGCAGTACTTC.

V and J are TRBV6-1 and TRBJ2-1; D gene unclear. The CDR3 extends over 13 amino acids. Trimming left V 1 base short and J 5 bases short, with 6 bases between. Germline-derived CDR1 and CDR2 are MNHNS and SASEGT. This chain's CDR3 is CASSEDNHNEQFF. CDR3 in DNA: TGTGCCAGCAGTGAAGACAACCACAATGAGCAGTTCTTC.

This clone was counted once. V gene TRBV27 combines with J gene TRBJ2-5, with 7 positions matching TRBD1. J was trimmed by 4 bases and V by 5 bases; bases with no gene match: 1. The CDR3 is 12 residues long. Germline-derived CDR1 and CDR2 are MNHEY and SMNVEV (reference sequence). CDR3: CASSRQGETQYF. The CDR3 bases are TGTGCCAGCAGTCGACAGGGAGAGACCCAGTACTTC.

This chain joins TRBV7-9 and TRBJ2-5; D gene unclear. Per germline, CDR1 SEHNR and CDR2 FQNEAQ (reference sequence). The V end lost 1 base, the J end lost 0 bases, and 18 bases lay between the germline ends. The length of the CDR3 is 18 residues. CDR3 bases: TGTGCCAGCAGCTTAGGTCGAAGGCCGGCGACGTACCAAGAGACCCAGTACTTC. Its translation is CASSLGRRPATYQETQYF.

The CDR3, as DNA: TGTGCCAGCAGTAAAGGTAACGAGCAGTACTTC. It codes for CASSKGNEQYF. The rearrangement uses TRBV21-1 and TRBJ2-7; the table's D call, TRBD2, has no DNA check behind it. TRBV21-1 is termed a pseudogene. There are 11 residues in the CDR3.

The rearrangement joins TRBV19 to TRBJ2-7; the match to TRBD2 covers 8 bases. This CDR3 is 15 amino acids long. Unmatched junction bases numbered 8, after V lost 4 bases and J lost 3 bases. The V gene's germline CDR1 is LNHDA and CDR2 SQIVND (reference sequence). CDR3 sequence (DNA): TGTGCCAGTAGTACAACGACTAGCGCCTACTACGAGCAGTACTTC. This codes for CASSTTTSAYYEQYF.

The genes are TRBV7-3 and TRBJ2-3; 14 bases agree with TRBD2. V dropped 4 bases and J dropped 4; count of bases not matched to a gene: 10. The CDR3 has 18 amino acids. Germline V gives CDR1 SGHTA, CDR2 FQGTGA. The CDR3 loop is CASSYYGGLAGDSDTQYF. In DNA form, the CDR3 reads TGTGCCAGCAGCTATTATGGGGGACTAGCGGGAGATTCAGATACGCAGTATTTT.

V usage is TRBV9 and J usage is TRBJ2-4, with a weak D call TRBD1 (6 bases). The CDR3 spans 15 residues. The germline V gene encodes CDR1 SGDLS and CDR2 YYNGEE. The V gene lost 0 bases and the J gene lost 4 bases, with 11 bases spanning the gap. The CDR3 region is CASSVVGGEKNIQYF. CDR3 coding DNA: TGTGCCAGCAGCGTAGTAGGGGGAGAAAAAAACATTCAGTACTTC.

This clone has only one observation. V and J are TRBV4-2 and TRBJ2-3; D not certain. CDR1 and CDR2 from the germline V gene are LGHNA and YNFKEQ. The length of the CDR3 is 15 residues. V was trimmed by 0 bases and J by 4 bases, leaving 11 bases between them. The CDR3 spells CASSQDVDPSDTQYF. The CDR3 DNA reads TGTGCCAGCAGCCAAGATGTCGACCCATCAGATACGCAGTATTTT.

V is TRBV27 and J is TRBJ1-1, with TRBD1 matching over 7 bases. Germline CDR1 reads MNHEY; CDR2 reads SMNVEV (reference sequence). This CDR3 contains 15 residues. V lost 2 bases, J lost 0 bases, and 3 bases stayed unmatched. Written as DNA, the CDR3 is TGTGCCAGCAGTTTACAGGGGGAGATGAACACTGAAGCTTTCTTT. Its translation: CASSLQGEMNTEAFF.

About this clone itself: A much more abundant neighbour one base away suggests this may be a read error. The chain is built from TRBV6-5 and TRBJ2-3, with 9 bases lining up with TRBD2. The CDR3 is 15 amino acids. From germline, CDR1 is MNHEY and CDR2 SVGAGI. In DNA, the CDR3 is TGTGCCAGCAGCTTTCTAGCGGGGCGCACAGGTACGCAGTATTTT. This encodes CASSFLAGRTGTQYF.

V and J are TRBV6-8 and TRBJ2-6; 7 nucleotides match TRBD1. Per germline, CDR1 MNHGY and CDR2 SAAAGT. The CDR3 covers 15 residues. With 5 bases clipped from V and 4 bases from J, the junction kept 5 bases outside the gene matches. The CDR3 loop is CASSLTGTGANVLTF. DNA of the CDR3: TGTGCCAGCAGTCTGACAGGGACCGGGGCCAACGTCCTGACTTTC.

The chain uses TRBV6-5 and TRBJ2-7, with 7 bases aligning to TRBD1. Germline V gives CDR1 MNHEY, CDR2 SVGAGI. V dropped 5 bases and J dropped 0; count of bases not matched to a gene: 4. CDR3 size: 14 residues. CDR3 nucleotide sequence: TGTGCCAGCAGTCCCGGGACAGTCTCCTACGAGCAGTACTTC. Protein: CASSPGTVSYEQYF.

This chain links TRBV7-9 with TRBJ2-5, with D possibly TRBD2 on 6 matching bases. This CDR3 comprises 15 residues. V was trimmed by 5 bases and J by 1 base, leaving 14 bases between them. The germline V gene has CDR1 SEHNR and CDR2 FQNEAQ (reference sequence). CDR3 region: CASSQDYSSQETQYF. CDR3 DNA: TGTGCCAGCAGCCAGGACTATAGCTCCCAAGAGACCCAGTACTTC.

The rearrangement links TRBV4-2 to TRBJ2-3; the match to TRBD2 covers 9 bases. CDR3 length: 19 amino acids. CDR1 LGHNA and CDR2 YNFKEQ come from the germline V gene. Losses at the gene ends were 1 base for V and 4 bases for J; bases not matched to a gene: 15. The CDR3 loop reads CASSQVEAGGPTPPDTQYF. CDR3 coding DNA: TGTGCCAGCAGCCAAGTCGAGGCGGGAGGGCCTACCCCCCCAGATACGCAGTATTTT.

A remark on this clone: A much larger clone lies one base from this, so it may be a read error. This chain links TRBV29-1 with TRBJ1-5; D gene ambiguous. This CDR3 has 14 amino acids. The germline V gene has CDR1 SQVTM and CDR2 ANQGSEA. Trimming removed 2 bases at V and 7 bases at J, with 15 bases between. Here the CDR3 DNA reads TGCAGCGTTGAATTAGGAGGTTCGGGCCAGCCCCAGCATTTT. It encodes CSVELGGSGQPQHF. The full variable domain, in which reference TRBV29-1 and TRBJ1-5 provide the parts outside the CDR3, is SAVISQKPSRDICQRGTSLTIQCQVDSQVTMMFWYRQQPGQSLTLIATANQGSEATYESGFVIDKFPISRPNLTFSTLTVSNMSPEDSSIYLCSVELGGSGQPQHFGDGTRLSIL.

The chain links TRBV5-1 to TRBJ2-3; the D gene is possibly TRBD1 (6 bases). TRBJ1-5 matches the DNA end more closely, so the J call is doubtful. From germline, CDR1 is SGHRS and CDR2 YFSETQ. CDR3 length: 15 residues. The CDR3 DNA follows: TGCGCCAGCAGCTTGGCCCTAGCGGGGGGGCTAGTTCAGCATTTT. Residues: CASSLALAGGLVQHF.

CDR3 nucleotides: TGTGCCAGCAGTTACTCGACCGGCTATGAGGGCGGGGAGCTGTTTTTT. Translation: CASSYSTGYEGGELFF. J is TRBJ2-2 and V is TRBV6-5; a possible D gene is TRBD2 (5 bases). The CDR3 has 16 residues. Germline V gene sequence: CDR1 MNHEY, CDR2 SVGAGI. V shed 0 bases and J shed 7 bases, with 15 bases lying between them.